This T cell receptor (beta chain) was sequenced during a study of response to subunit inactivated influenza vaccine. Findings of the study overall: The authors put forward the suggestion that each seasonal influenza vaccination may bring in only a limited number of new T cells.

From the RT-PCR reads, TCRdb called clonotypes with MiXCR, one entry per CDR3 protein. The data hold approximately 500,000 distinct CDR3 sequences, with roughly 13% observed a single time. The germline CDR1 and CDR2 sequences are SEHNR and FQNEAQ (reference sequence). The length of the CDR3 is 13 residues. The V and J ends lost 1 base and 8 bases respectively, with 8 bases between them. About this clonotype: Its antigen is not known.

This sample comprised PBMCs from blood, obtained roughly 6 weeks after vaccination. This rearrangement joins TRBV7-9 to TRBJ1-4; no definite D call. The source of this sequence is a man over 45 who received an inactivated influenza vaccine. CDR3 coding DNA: TGTGCCAGCAGCTTAGGGACTGGGGAAAAACTGTTTTTT. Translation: CASSLGTGEKLFF.